What follows describes a single TCR beta chain. Its target is unknown. The data are from a study of T-cell memory formation after mild COVID-19. TCRdb called the 5' RACE reads again in MiXCR, with one record for every CDR3 protein. The table shows 300,000 to 400,000 distinct CDR3 sequences, with roughly 15% occurring only once. Study results and limitations: SARS-CoV-2 specificity of second-wave clones peaking day 37 was unconfirmed. Detection of some responders pre-infection suggested pre-existing cross-reactive memory T cells participated.

Material: PBMCs or a T cell subset sorted from them (not recorded which). This clonotype was obtained from a man aged 18 to 29 who had mild COVID-19 (a few samples of this study predate the infection). Cell type and time point are not known.

This CDR3 is CASSLVLPGELFF. The CDR3 nucleotides read TGTGCCAGCAGCTTAGTCCTCCCCGGGGAGCTGTTTTTT. The chain links TRBV7-2 to TRBJ2-2, with D hard to call. Trimming took 1 base from V and 6 from J, leaving 6 bases between them. The CDR3 extends over 13 amino acids. The germline V gene encodes CDR1 SGHTA and CDR2 FQGNSA.